This TCR beta chain originates from a study of cytomegalovirus exposure and HLA in healthy donors (dated by TCRdb to 2017 to 2019). In the study overall: In an earlier analysis of fewer than 750 of the donors, 250 to 300 Gb of sequence data and approximately 100 million unique TCR beta sequences from about 180 million T cells were reported. An early release that covered more than 550 HLA-typed donors contained around 300 gigabases of sequencing data and around 85 million unique TCR sequences. Among the roughly 390 genotyped donors, under 90% belonged to the genetic ancestry cluster associated with self-reported Caucasian donors. The study aimed to test whether signatures of past pathogen exposure could be identified by cataloging public T cell receptors. Using immunosequencing, the study profiled T cell repertoires from around 680 subjects and related those repertoires to cytomegalovirus serostatus. Besides the first cohort of more than 650 subjects, a separate validation cohort made up of some 110 different subjects was used. To predict cytomegalovirus infection status, the study combined high-throughput TCR immunosequencing, statistical association of individual TCRs with disease status, and machine learning. To study patterns of TCR occurrence, a later analysis re-analyzed previously published TCR beta repertoires from 550 to 800 donors and added high-resolution HLA genotyping. In the later analysis, no new phenotypic data were used to find candidate immune exposures; instead, reliance was placed on TCR beta sequences and their occurrence across donors. An earlier analysis of 450 to 750 of the donors used high-throughput TCR beta sequencing to judge whether each TCR beta V gene segment behaved as functional or pseudogenic. Donor age, sex, ethnicity and CMV serostatus were collected together with the repertoire data. A later genetic analysis used genome-wide SNP genotypes for about three fifths of the roughly 700 donors, treating that subset as a discovery cohort. All discovery cohort repertoires had been generated on a single sequencing platform. HLA typing covered class I and class II loci at four-digit resolution. The number of typed donors differed by locus: roughly 629-640 for A, B, C, DRB1 and DQB1; approximately 520 for DQA1; around 610 for DPA1; and some 450 for DPB1. Roughly five DR-DQ haplotypes were handled as single units for association and clustering, since linkage in the cohort was strong. Among roughly 400 genotyped donors of the cohort, an average of roughly 230,000 unique TCR beta nucleotide sequences was sequenced per donor, of which about 18% were non-productive.

With respect to this clone: Its antigen specificity is not known. Base qualities are not at hand, and no much larger clone is one base apart.

The cohort comprised 550 to 700 healthy bone marrow donors. All cohort members were sampled while nominally healthy, although unrecorded immune exposures were likely present. The donor tested CMV seropositive, placing the donor among the approximately 310 seropositive members of the cohort. Each donor provided a peripheral blood sample, and peripheral blood mononuclear cells were used for TCR beta sequencing. The Qiagen DNeasy Blood Extraction Kit was used to extract genomic DNA from the blood cell samples. The research as a whole found: Sequencing depth was assumed to be roughly uniform across donors in the presence/absence analyses, though that assumption may not hold. The cohort was sequenced for TCR beta chains only, and without alpha or paired-chain data the features that could be detected were limited. According to a later analysis, TCR association rates differed among HLA loci, with DRB1 alleles showing the most associated TCRs and HLA-C alleles showing the fewest. In a later analysis, several top co-occurrence clusters were reported to appear linked to parvovirus B19, influenza, CMV and Epstein-Barr virus. Compared with the approximately 710-donor mean, donors in an Asian-associated ancestry cluster had fewer N-insertions in productive TCRs, according to a later genetic analysis. In vitro tests confirmed that three of the cytomegalovirus-associated TCR beta chains recognize cytomegalovirus antigens. The only immune exposure information available for the cohort was CMV serostatus. Because HLA typing was missing for some donors at each locus, association tests included only the typed subset. Assigning TCR associations to individual alleles was difficult when HLA alleles, especially DR and DQ, strongly co-occurred. The study listed 150 to 200 TCR beta chains as associated with cytomegalovirus. Because counts were too low, about 15 rarely observed V segments, including chromosome 9 orphons, were left out of the earlier analysis of approximately 500 of the donors. It was suggested by the authors that the approach could potentially be generalized to other disease states and immunological phenotypes. An association between a missense DCLRE1C variant and V-gene and J-gene trimming of TCR beta chains was found in a later genetic analysis and replicated in an independent cohort. A further reported finding was that TCR beta sequences accurately predicted the HLA-A and HLA-B alleles for most subjects in the first cohort. Linkage disequilibrium might explain the correlated functional status among segregating V segments, but an unknown experimental factor could not be excluded. In a later analysis, most CMV-associated TCR beta chains were found to appear HLA-restricted, with HLA associations seemingly driven largely by CMV exposure. In an earlier analysis of roughly 560 of the donors, most TCR beta V segments were observed in productive rearrangements about 87% or about 30% of the time, broadly matching IMGT annotations. Most TCR sequences were seen in very few donors, while some public TCRs were found in many individuals. The 87-base-pair reads could not distinguish some IMGT-functional V segments, including TRBV6-2 and TRBV6-3, so those segments were excluded. Cytomegalovirus status was reported to be diagnosed by the classifier with high specificity and sensitivity in both the original and validation cohorts. At a false discovery rate of 0.05, a later analysis linked 16,000 or so TCR beta sequences to specific HLA alleles. In a later analysis, HLA-associated TCR beta chains were found to be more clonally expanded and to have lower generation probabilities than equally common non-associated chains. A group of highly shared sequence variants was considered likely to be a technical artifact of the sequencing pipeline.

The library was obtained by the immunoSEQ multiplex PCR assay. For the multiplex PCR, a mixture combining 60 forward primers for TCR Vbeta segments and 13 reverse primers for TCR Jbeta segments was used. The CDR3 region of rearranged TCR beta genes was amplified from genomic DNA with a multiplex PCR assay. On the Illumina HiSeq System, the amplified TCR beta libraries were sequenced as 87-base-pair reads. The published analysis was carried out like this. Across the 500 to 850 repertoires, a later analysis counted 80 million or so unique TCR beta chains, about 10 million of which were shared by at least two donors. Raw reads were error-corrected and collapsed into unique sequences by a nearest-neighbor algorithm in which closely related sequences were merged to remove PCR and sequencing errors. CDR3 sequences were aligned to IMGT reference sequences to assign V, D and J gene segments. For a sequence to be retained, a match of at least six nucleotides was required to both a V gene segment and a J gene segment. A rearrangement was called productive if the CDR3 had no stop codons and remained in frame with V and J, and every other rearrangement was called non-productive. CDR3 was defined according to IMGT convention as the region running from the second conserved V-encoded cysteine to the conserved J-encoded phenylalanine. In an earlier analysis of around 570 of the donors, sequences lacking an unambiguous match to a single V gene segment were excluded. An earlier analysis of approximately 590 of the donors classified V segments as functional when productive rearrangements were above 56.7% and as segregating when the standard deviation between donors was above 5%. To diagnose cytomegalovirus status from the catalog of TCR beta chain sequences, a statistical classification framework was built. In a later analysis, TCR nucleotide sequences were compared against IMGT/GENE-DB human TR gene sequences so that V and J genes could be assigned. In a later analysis, CDR3 sequences and most-parsimonious VDJ recombination scenarios were assigned using the TCRdist pipeline. In a later analysis, every TCR beta chain was defined by the combination of its CDR3 amino acid sequence and its V-gene family, and reads without a unique V-gene family were dropped. As a way to deal with suspected cross-contamination and a sequencing artifact, a later analysis dropped over 550 nucleotide sequences that were highly shared and had low generation probability. In a later analysis, a clonal expansion index was calculated for each public chain from normalized within-repertoire ranks of inferred template counts. In a later analysis, generation probabilities were computed using a VDJ recombination model fitted to out-of-frame rearrangements, and the results were checked against IGoR. A later analysis scored TCR-TCR, TCR-HLA and TCR-CMV co-occurrence with hypergeometric tests, applying a repertoire-size bias correction to TCR pairs. To estimate false discovery rates, a later analysis permuted the HLA or CMV assignments 20 times. A later analysis grouped co-occurring TCRs with DBSCAN, adding TCRdist sequence similarity when clustering within HLA-allele-positive subsets. Repertoires with fewer than 30,000 or more than 120,000 public chains were left out of co-occurrence clustering, as were about five repertoires with anomalous nucleotide sharing. In TCRdb, the immuneACCESS table is reduced to in-frame sequences with V and J assigned. These tables do not hold every clone; where another copy was compared, an unresolved V gene accounts for under half, and the others remain unexplained. The V and J calls and clone size are taken from that table; D and trimming were inferred from the DNA. The sample table lists some 100,000 clones, around 78% of them with a count of one. The leading ten clones occupy approximately 4.6% of the sample.

Via the germline V gene, CDR1 is SGHDN and CDR2 FVKESK. The CDR3 spans 15 residues, from the cysteine through the phenylalanine. The retained sequence is limited to the CDR3, 45 bases, with the frame set at the first base. The junction shows trimming of 3 bases on V and 5 bases on J, and the gene matches do not reach 8 bases of it. The sequencing input was PBMCs. The clonotype was recovered from a woman aged 35 to 49 in good health and CMV-seropositive. Here the chain combines TRBV14 and TRBJ2-7, with TRBD1 matching 9 junction bases. Here is the DNA: TGTGCCAGCAGCCACACGGGACAGGGAACCCACGAGCAGTACTTC. Its product reads: CASSHTGQGTHEQYF.